In its sample, the clone carrying this T cell receptor (beta chain) was seen many times. Its antigen is undetermined. Germline CDR1 SGHAT, CDR2 FQNNGV. V shed 2 bases, J shed 3 bases, and the junction held 5 bases outside the gene matches. The CDR3 length is 15 residues. The data are from a study of T cells in Graves' hyperthyroidism and ophthalmopathy. Points from the study as a whole: Ophthalmopathy was separated from stable hyperthyroidism by a 13 V-J model.

Researchers amplified the TCR beta CDR3 regions from RNA transcripts. An initial round of RT-PCR targeting the TCR CDR3 relied on the HTBI primer set. TCRdb redid the calling of the multiplex PCR reads with MiXCR, one entry per CDR3 protein. The sample has roughly 380,000 distinct CDR3 sequences; roughly 13% are singletons. The receptor comes from a woman between 18 and 30 years old with Graves' hyperthyroidism. The genes are TRBV11-2 and TRBJ2-7; TRBD1 matches at 9 bases. What was sequenced was blood. The CDR3 bases are TGTGCCAGCAGCTTATTGGGACAGGGCTACTACGAGCAGTACTTC. Its translation is CASSLLGQGYYEQYF.